Listed below are T cell receptor beta chains from one sample, sequenced in a study of T cells in Graves' hyperthyroidism and ophthalmopathy. TCRdb itself ran the multiplex PCR reads through MiXCR, one entry per CDR3 protein. The table records 300,000 or so distinct CDR3 sequences, 20% to 25% of them present only once. Sequences were obtained from blood. All receptors come from a woman in her forties or fifties with Graves' hyperthyroidism. The CDR3 runs from the conserved cysteine through the conserved F or W. Fields, in order: CDR3 DNA, CDR3 protein, clone size, J gene, D gene, V gene. The D gene is left open where the match is weak. Rows may omit the clone size; those that give it use once, few, many or a size class.

CDR3nt: TGTGCCAGCAGTGGAGTAGCGGGGCCAGATACGCAGTATTTT
CDR3aa: CASSGVAGPDTQYF
abundance: many
j_gene: TRBJ2-3
d_gene: TRBD2
v_gene: TRBV9

CDR3nt: TGTGCCTGGGCTTATGGGGGCGGCGGGGAGCTGTTTTTT
CDR3aa: CAWAYGGGGELFF
abundance: few
j_gene: TRBJ2-2
d_gene: -
v_gene: TRBV30

CDR3nt: TGTGCCAGCAGTGGGAGCTCCTACGAGCAGTACTTC
CDR3aa: CASSGSSYEQYF
abundance: many
j_gene: TRBJ2-7
d_gene: -
v_gene: TRBV2

CDR3nt: TGTGCCAGCAGCAAAGGGACAGGGGGCGGTCAGCCCCAGCATTTT
CDR3aa: CASSKGTGGGQPQHF
abundance: many
j_gene: TRBJ1-5
d_gene: TRBD1
v_gene: TRBV28

CDR3nt: TGTGCCAGCAGCCAAGATTTAGGGGGCACTGAAGCTTTCTTT
CDR3aa: CASSQDLGGTEAFF
abundance: many
j_gene: TRBJ1-1
d_gene: -
v_gene: TRBV3-1

CDR3nt: TGTGCCATCAGTGAACCCCTAATCCGAGGCTACACCTTC
CDR3aa: CAISEPLIRGYTF
abundance: few
j_gene: TRBJ1-2
d_gene: -
v_gene: TRBV10-3

CDR3nt: TGTGCCAGCAGTGGCCTCTGGAGGATGCGGTACGAGCAGTACTTC
CDR3aa: CASSGLWRMRYEQYF
abundance: many
j_gene: TRBJ2-7
d_gene: -
v_gene: TRBV12-3/TRBV12-4

CDR3nt: TGTGCCAGTAGTATCGGGAACAGGGTGGTTCCCACTGAAGCTTTCTTT
CDR3aa: CASSIGNRVVPTEAFF
abundance: -
j_gene: TRBJ1-1
d_gene: -
v_gene: TRBV19

CDR3nt: TGCGCCAGCAGTGACCAGGATGGCTACACCTTC
CDR3aa: CASSDQDGYTF
abundance: many
j_gene: TRBJ1-2
d_gene: -
v_gene: TRBV10-2

CDR3nt: TGTGCCAGTTTACGGGGTCGAGGCACTGAAGCTTTCTTT
CDR3aa: CASLRGRGTEAFF
abundance: few
j_gene: TRBJ1-1
d_gene: -
v_gene: TRBV6-1

CDR3nt: TGTGCCAGTCAAGGATTGGGGACAGGGTCATACGAGCAGTACTTC
CDR3aa: CASQGLGTGSYEQYF
abundance: few
j_gene: TRBJ2-7
d_gene: TRBD1
v_gene: TRBV28

CDR3nt: TGTGCCAGCAGGACAGGGACAGGGGGAAACAATCAGCCCCAGCATTTT
CDR3aa: CASRTGTGGNNQPQHF
abundance: few
j_gene: TRBJ1-5
d_gene: TRBD1
v_gene: TRBV6-1

CDR3nt: TGTGCCAGCAGCCAAGATAATCTAGTTGCGTACGAGCAGTACTTC
CDR3aa: CASSQDNLVAYEQYF
abundance: -
j_gene: TRBJ2-7
d_gene: -
v_gene: TRBV4-2

CDR3nt: TGTGCCAGCAGCCCAGGCGCTAGCGGGAGTAGGGACGAGCAGTACTTC
CDR3aa: CASSPGASGSRDEQYF
abundance: -
j_gene: TRBJ2-7
d_gene: TRBD2
v_gene: TRBV7-2

CDR3nt: TGCGCCAGCAGCTTGTTAAGGGTGGATGAGCAGTTCTTC
CDR3aa: CASSLLRVDEQFF
abundance: many
j_gene: TRBJ2-1
d_gene: -
v_gene: TRBV5-1

CDR3nt: TGTGCCAGCAGTCAAAGGGCGGGGAGCTCCTACGAGCAGTACTTC
CDR3aa: CASSQRAGSSYEQYF
abundance: -
j_gene: TRBJ2-7
d_gene: -
v_gene: TRBV2

CDR3nt: TGTGCCAGCAGTTCCCCAGGGGGTCATGGCTACACCTTC
CDR3aa: CASSSPGGHGYTF
abundance: -
j_gene: TRBJ1-2
d_gene: TRBD1
v_gene: TRBV6-5

CDR3nt: TGCAGCGTTGTACTAGCTGCAGGGAACACTGAAGCTTTCTTT
CDR3aa: CSVVLAAGNTEAFF
abundance: few
j_gene: TRBJ1-1
d_gene: -
v_gene: TRBV29-1

CDR3nt: TGTGCCAGCAGCCTGGGACTAGCGGCGGGCCAAGAGACCCAGTACTTC
CDR3aa: CASSLGLAAGQETQYF
abundance: many
j_gene: TRBJ2-5
d_gene: TRBD2
v_gene: TRBV3-1

CDR3nt: TGCAGTGCTAGAGTGGGACAGGGGAGGGGAAATACCCAGTACTTC
CDR3aa: CSARVGQGRGNTQYF
abundance: many
j_gene: TRBJ2-5
d_gene: TRBD1
v_gene: TRBV20-1

CDR3nt: TGTGCCAGCAGCGCCCGGCAGGGATCAGATACGCAGTATTTT
CDR3aa: CASSARQGSDTQYF
abundance: -
j_gene: TRBJ2-3
d_gene: -
v_gene: TRBV9

CDR3nt: TGTGCCAGCAGTCCACAACAGTATACCTACGAGCAGTACTTC
CDR3aa: CASSPQQYTYEQYF
abundance: many
j_gene: TRBJ2-7
d_gene: -
v_gene: TRBV27

CDR3nt: TGTGCCAGCAGTGACCGCGACAGGGGGCGGACCGGGGAGCTGTTTTTT
CDR3aa: CASSDRDRGRTGELFF
abundance: many
j_gene: TRBJ2-2
d_gene: TRBD1
v_gene: TRBV25-1

CDR3nt: TGTGCCAGCAGTCGCGATAATCGAGTCCAAGCGGGAGGGTCCTACAATGAGCAGTTCTTC
CDR3aa: CASSRDNRVQAGGSYNEQFF
abundance: many
j_gene: TRBJ2-1
d_gene: TRBD2
v_gene: TRBV3-1

CDR3nt: TGTGCCAGCAGCTCCCCGGGGGCAGGTGTGGTGGGCTACACCTTC
CDR3aa: CASSSPGAGVVGYTF
abundance: -
j_gene: TRBJ1-2
d_gene: -
v_gene: TRBV11-3

CDR3nt: TGTGCCAGTAGCTACGTACAGGGTTACACCGGGGAGCTGTTTTTT
CDR3aa: CASSYVQGYTGELFF
abundance: -
j_gene: TRBJ2-2
d_gene: -
v_gene: TRBV19

CDR3nt: TGTGCCAGCAGCTTACCCAGACAGGGGCCTGGTGAGCAGTACTTC
CDR3aa: CASSLPRQGPGEQYF
abundance: -
j_gene: TRBJ2-7
d_gene: TRBD1
v_gene: TRBV7-8

CDR3nt: TGTGCCAGCAGCTTAACCCAGACCCAGTACTTC
CDR3aa: CASSLTQTQYF
abundance: few
j_gene: TRBJ2-5
d_gene: -
v_gene: TRBV11-2

CDR3nt: TGTGCCAGCAGCTTAGGGCGCGTATCCGCCTACGAGCAGTACTTC
CDR3aa: CASSLGRVSAYEQYF
abundance: many
j_gene: TRBJ2-7
d_gene: -
v_gene: TRBV11-1